The table lists the clone carrying this T cell receptor (beta chain) with a count of one. In the same sample, other DNA sequences code for this CDR3. This CDR3 has 11 residues. The germline gives CDR1 SQVTM, CDR2 ANQGSEA. Trimming shortened V by 4 bases and J by 5 bases, and 8 bases separated the two germline ends. This specimen comes from a study of blood T cell repertoires in COVID-19. Looking at the study overall: PBMCs, B-cell-depleted T cells, or T cells were the source of the cDNA or gDNA that made up the material.

As handled by the study authors: Using reference gene primer amplification, nucleated cell counts were estimated. Some clones are missing from TCRdb's copy, which holds only in-frame ones; the method was immunoSEQ multiplex PCR. V, J and clone size reflect that table, while D and trimming were determined from the DNA. This sample has roughly 130,000 clones, with roughly 80% found just once. The sample was peripheral blood. The source of this sequence is a man between 65 and 85 years old with acute or convalescent COVID-19. The rearrangement links TRBV29-1 to TRBJ1-1; no clear D gene. CDR3 in DNA: TGCAGCGTTGTATCGGGGACTGAAGCTTTCTTT. The encoded protein is CSVVSGTEAFF.